The present entry profiles one TCR beta chain with its context. Its antigen is undetermined. Measured with immunoSEQ multiplex PCR; TCRdb has only the in-frame clones, and not every one. The sample yields tens of thousands of clones, approximately 90% seen once. This sample is drawn from a study of OX40 agonist ivuxolimab in advanced cancers. Whole-study context: Enrollees could have had prior anti-PD-1, anti-PD-L1 or anti-CTLA-4 therapy, which around 40% had received. In three patients, partial responses were observed, one with hepatocellular carcinoma and two with cutaneous melanoma. Study-level results: CD8+ T cells were the subset that, on average, had more expanded clones than CD4+.

CDR3 length equals 16 residues. Looked up from germline, CDR1 is SGHAT and CDR2 is FQNNGV. Losses at the gene ends were 2 bases for V and 4 bases for J; bases not matched to a gene: 3. Autoimmune disease history or systemic immunosuppression meant exclusion. V usage is TRBV11-2 and J usage is TRBJ2-1; 12 bases fit TRBD2. This TCR came from an adult with an advanced solid tumor such as melanoma, head and neck, liver or kidney cancer. The material sequenced was CD4+ or CD8+ T cells sorted from blood, taken in a trial of the OX40 agonist ivuxolimab. DNA for the CDR3: TGTGCCAGCAGCTTAATCGGACTAGCGGGATACAATGAGCAGTTCTTC. This codes for CASSLIGLAGYNEQFF. The whole variable domain, remainder taken from reference TRBV11-2 and TRBJ2-1, is EAGVAQSPRYKIIEKRQSVAFWCNPISGHATLYWYQQILGQGPKLLIQFQNNGVVDDSQLPKDRFSAERLKGVDSTLKIQPAKLEDSAVYLCASSLIGLAGYNEQFFGPGTRLTVL.